These 14 T cell receptor beta chains share one sample of origin, sequenced in a study of T cell repertoires in aging, cancer and after chemotherapy. Rearranged V-D-J TRB sequences were amplified with a mixed TRB-A/B primer pool. TCRdb re-called the multiplex PCR reads through MiXCR, storing one row per CDR3 protein. The sample holds 3,300 or so distinct CDR3 sequences, 38% seen once. TCR beta rearrangements were amplified from peripheral blood genomic DNA. The sample consisted of blood. The receptor source for this set is a human donor in good health.

The sample holds one count of this clonotype. V gene TRBV6-1 combines with J gene TRBJ2-7, with 7 positions matching TRBD2. The V gene end was trimmed by 7 bases and the J gene end by 5 bases; junction bases not matched to a gene: 11. The CDR3 spans 14 residues. Looked up from germline, CDR1 is MNHNS and CDR2 is SASEGT. CDR3 sequence reads: CASKNWGGEDEQYV. In DNA, the CDR3 is TGTGCCAGCAAGAACTGGGGGGGGGAGGACGAGCAGTACGTC.

The chain employs TRBV5-5 and TRBJ2-7, with TRBD1 matching 8 bases. The trim removed 0 bases at V and 7 bases at J, leaving 3 bases unmatched. Germline V gene lookup returns CDR1 SGHKS and CDR2 YYEKEE (reference sequence). The CDR3 has 13 residues. Here the CDR3 reads CASSLEDRDEQYF. The DNA of the CDR3 is TGTGCCAGCAGCTTGGAGGACAGGGATGAGCAGTACTTC.

This chain uses TRBV4-3 with TRBJ2-7; 13 bases are a match to TRBD2. Unmatched junction bases numbered 1, after V lost 4 bases and J lost 1 base. The CDR3 length is 15 residues. Germline V gene data show CDR1 as LGHNA and CDR2 as YSLEER. This CDR3 is CASSRTSGGSYEQYV. The CDR3, as DNA: TGCGCCAGCAGCCGGACTAGCGGGGGTTCCTACGAGCAGTACGTC.

Only a few counts were recorded for this clonotype. The genes are TRBV6-5 and TRBJ1-2; D ambiguous. Germline V lookup: CDR1 MNHEY, CDR2 SVGAGI. The CDR3 extends over 14 amino acids. V lost 5 bases and J lost 4, with 14 bases in between. In DNA form, the CDR3 reads TGTGCCAGCAGTCCGATCTCCTCCTCCTATGGCTACACCTTC. Amino acid sequence: CASSPISSSYGYTF.

This chain's CDR3 is CASAFGHNEQYF. CDR3 coding DNA: TGTGCTAGTGCCTTCGGGCATAACGAGCAGTACTTC. The chain joins TRBV12-5 to TRBJ2-7; no reliable D call. V shed 7 bases and J shed 5 bases, with 12 bases lying between them. From germline, CDR1 is LGHNT and CDR2 FRNRAP. The CDR3 spans 12 residues.

The chain links TRBV13 to TRBJ2-1; 12 bases fit TRBD2. The CDR3 runs 16 residues. The J segment lost 8 bases and the V segment lost 5 bases, leaving 10 bases of the junction unmatched. CDR1 and CDR2 (germline): PRHDT, FYEKMQ (reference sequence). The CDR3 sequence: CASSDLLAGGPYEQFF. CDR3 sequence (DNA): TGTGCCAGCAGCGACCTTCTAGCGGGGGGGCCCTATGAGCAGTTCTTC.

The rearrangement links TRBV12-3 or TRBV12-4 to TRBJ1-2; the match to TRBD1 covers 7 bases. CDR3 length: 14 residues. The V segment lost 4 bases and the J segment 4 bases; nucleotides outside the gene matches: 6. The CDR3: CASSSYTGAYGYTF. The CDR3 bases are TGTGCCAGCAGTTCCTATACAGGGGCCTATGGCTACACCTTC.

The V and J genes are TRBV12-3 or TRBV12-4 and TRBJ1-1; D is uncertain. The CDR3 contains 13 residues. The V and J ends lost 5 bases and 4 bases respectively, with 11 bases between them. CDR3 amino acids: CASSPRVSTEAFF. CDR3 DNA sequence: TGTGCCAGCAGTCCCCGGGTTAGCACTGAAGCTTTCTTT.

This clonotype was found a few times. The gene calls are TRBV6-5 and TRBJ1-6, with a weak D call TRBD1 (5 bases). The ends were cut back, 6 bases at V and 7 bases at J, with 16 bases in the middle. The germline V gene encodes CDR1 MNHEY and CDR2 SVGAGI. CDR3 size: 15 residues. This chain's CDR3 is CASRITGTENSPLHF. The DNA of the CDR3 is TGTGCCAGCAGAATAACCGGGACCGAGAATTCACCCCTCCACTTT.

The chain combines TRBV24-1 with TRBJ2-5; D might be TRBD1 (5 bases). V was cut by 2 bases and J by 5 bases, with 8 bases left in between. The CDR3 extends over 13 amino acids. Germline CDR1 and CDR2: KGHDR and SFDVKD. The CDR3 spells CATSDSHRETQYF. CDR3 nucleotides: TGTGCCACCAGTGATTCACACAGGGAGACCCAGTACTTC.

This clonotype was found a few times. This rearrangement joins TRBV6-5 to TRBJ1-5; D unclear. Trimming left V 2 bases short and J 0 bases short, with 5 bases between. Germline CDR1 reads MNHEY; CDR2 reads SVGAGI. CDR3 length: 14 residues. CDR3 in amino acids: CASSYGYSNQPQHF. The CDR3 DNA reads as TGTGCCAGCAGTTACGGGTATAGCAATCAGCCCCAGCATTTT.

This clonotype was counted between two and nine times. One junction end does not reproduce the germline sequence, and a read error may be involved. The rearrangement links TRBV24-1 to TRBJ1-2; D gene ambiguous. The CDR3 spans 14 residues. Germline V gene sequence: CDR1 KGHDR, CDR2 SFDVKD. The CDR3 is CATSDPDGNCGYTF. In nucleotides, the CDR3 is TGTGCCACCAGTGACCCCGACGGCAACTGTGGCTACACCTTC.

The chain is built from TRBV6-6 and TRBJ2-1; possibly TRBD2 for D (5 bases). This CDR3 has 16 residues. Deletions cut 4 bases from V and 9 bases from J, with 22 bases between. The V gene's germline CDR1 is MNHNY and CDR2 SVGAGI (reference sequence). The CDR3 reads CASSLFRTGTHTEQFF. Written as DNA, the CDR3 is TGTGCCAGCAGTTTATTTCGGACGGGAACACACACTGAGCAGTTCTTC.

J is TRBJ2-5 and V is TRBV5-5, with 7 bases aligning to TRBD1. Trimming removed 4 bases from V and 5 bases from J; junction bases left unmatched: 5. Per germline, CDR1 SGHKS and CDR2 YYEKEE (reference sequence). The CDR3 contains 13 residues. The CDR3 loop is CASSPRGTETQYF. The DNA for the CDR3 is TGTGCCAGCAGCCCCAGGGGGACGGAGACCCAGTACTTC. The entire variable domain, with the rest obtained from reference TRBV5-5 and TRBJ2-5, is as follows: DAGVTQSPTHLIKTRGQQVTLRCSPISGHKSVSWYQQVLGQGPQFIFQYYEKEERGRGNFPDRFSARQFPNYSSELNVNALLLGDSALYLCASSPRGTETQYFGPGTRLLVL.